The text below deals with one T cell receptor (beta chain). These data belong to a study of blood T cell repertoires in COVID-19. Study in general: In each case, the material was cDNA or gDNA derived from T cells, B-cell-depleted T cells, or PBMCs.

Source study methods: Nucleated cell counts were estimated from reference gene primer amplification. The protocol was immunoSEQ multiplex PCR, while the TCRdb copy is restricted to in-frame clones and leaves out a portion. The V and J calls and clone size come from that table; D and trimming were worked out from the DNA. The repertoire has around 88,000 clones, roughly 75% of them found once; the top ten carry roughly 8.2%. The J segment lost 3 bases and the V segment lost 0 bases, leaving 1 base of the junction unmatched. Germline CDR1 reads ENHRY; CDR2 reads SYGVKD. CDR3 length equals 14 residues. This chain uses TRBV10-3 with TRBJ2-7, with 8 bases fitting TRBD2. The source material was peripheral blood. This clonotype originated in a man in his fifties who had recovered from COVID-19. CDR3 bases: TGTGCCATCAGTGAGTCTCGGGAGGGCTACGAGCAGTACTTC. Translation: CAISESREGYEQYF.